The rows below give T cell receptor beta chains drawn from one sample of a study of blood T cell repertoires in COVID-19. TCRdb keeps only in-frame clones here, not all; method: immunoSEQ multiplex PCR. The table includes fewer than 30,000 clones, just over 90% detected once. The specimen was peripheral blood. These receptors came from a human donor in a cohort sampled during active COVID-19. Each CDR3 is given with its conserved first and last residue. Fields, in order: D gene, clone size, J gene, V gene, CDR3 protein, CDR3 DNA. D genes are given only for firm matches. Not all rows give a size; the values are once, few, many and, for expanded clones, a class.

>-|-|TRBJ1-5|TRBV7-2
CASSLKPGVDSNQPQHF
TGTGCCAGCAGCTTAAAACCGGGTGTGGATAGCAATCAGCCCCAGCATTTT
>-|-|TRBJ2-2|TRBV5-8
CASSPFQGRAGELFF
TGTGCCAGCTCACCCTTTCAGGGGAGGGCCGGGGAGCTGTTTTTT
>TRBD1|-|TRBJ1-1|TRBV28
CASSSPTTGVNTEAFF
TGTGCCAGCAGTTCTCCCACGACAGGGGTGAACACTGAAGCTTTCTTT
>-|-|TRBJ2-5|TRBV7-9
CASSLASGQETQYF
TGTGCCAGCAGCTTAGCATCCGGGCAAGAGACCCAGTACTTC
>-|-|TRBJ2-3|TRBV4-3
CASSQRTRGIADTQYF
TGCGCCAGCAGCCAGCGGACTAGGGGGATCGCAGATACGCAGTATTTT
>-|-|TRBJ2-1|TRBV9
CASSFGQLSHNEQFF
TGTGCCAGCAGCTTTGGACAACTCTCGCACAATGAGCAGTTCTTC
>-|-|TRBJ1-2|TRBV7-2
CASSLDRYGYTF
TGTGCCAGCAGCTTAGACAGATATGGCTACACCTTC
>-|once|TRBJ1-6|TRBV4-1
CASSPILRQYSPLHF
TGCGCCAGCAGCCCCATTTTAAGACAGTATTCACCCCTCCACTTT
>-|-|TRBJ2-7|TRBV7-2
CASSLGGASYEQYF
TGTGCCAGCAGCTTAGGGGGCGCCTCCTACGAGCAGTACTTC
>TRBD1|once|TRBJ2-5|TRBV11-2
CASSSPRGPETQYF
TGTGCCAGCAGCTCCCCCAGGGGGCCAGAGACCCAGTACTTC
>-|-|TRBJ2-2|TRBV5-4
CASSLAGTGELFF
TGTGCCAGCAGCTTGGCCGGCACCGGGGAGCTGTTTTTT